The clone carrying this T cell receptor beta chain has ten or more counts. The target antigen is unknown. The CDR3 runs 15 residues. V was trimmed by 5 bases and J by 0 bases, leaving 14 bases between them. Per the germline V gene, CDR1 is SGHTA and CDR2 is FQGTGA. Authors of the study amplified TCR beta CDR3 regions from RNA transcripts. Initially, a first-round RT-PCR of the TCR CDR3 employed the HTBI primer set. TCRdb redid the calling of the multiplex PCR reads with MiXCR, one entry per CDR3 protein. Among roughly 360,000 distinct CDR3 sequences, roughly 14% were seen once, and the ten largest hold 20%. The data originate from a study of T cells in Graves' hyperthyroidism and ophthalmopathy. Broader study findings: Median prediction lead before ophthalmopathy onset was around seven months with the model. Most clonotypes expanded in the thyroid (above 0.001) were also present in blood.

The source of the PBMCs was roughly 10 ml of fresh peripheral blood. Sequenced sample: blood. The chain combines TRBV7-3 with TRBJ2-7; D is perhaps TRBD1 (6 bases). The source of this sequence is a man aged 25-45 years with Graves' hyperthyroidism that later progressed to Graves' ophthalmopathy. CDR3 bases: TGTGCCAGCAGCCCCCACCGGACAGCCTCCTACGAGCAGTACTTC. Its protein is CASSPHRTASYEQYF.